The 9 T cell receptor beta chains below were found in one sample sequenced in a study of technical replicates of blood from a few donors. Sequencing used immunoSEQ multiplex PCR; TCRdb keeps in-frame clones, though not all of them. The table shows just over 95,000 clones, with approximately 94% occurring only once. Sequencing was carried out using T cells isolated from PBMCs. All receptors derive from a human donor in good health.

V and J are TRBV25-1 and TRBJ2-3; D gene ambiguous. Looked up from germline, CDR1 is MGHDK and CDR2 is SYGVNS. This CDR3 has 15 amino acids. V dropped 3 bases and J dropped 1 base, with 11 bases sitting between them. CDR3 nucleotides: TGTGCCAGCAGTGATGCTAGACGGGGCACAGATACGCAGTATTTT. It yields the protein CASSDARRGTDTQYF. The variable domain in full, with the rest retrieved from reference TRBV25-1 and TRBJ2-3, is EADIYQTPRYLVIGTGKKITLECSQTMGHDKMYWYQQDPGMELHLIHYSYGVNSTEKGDLSSESTVSRIRTEHFPLTLESARPSHTSQYLCASSDARRGTDTQYFGPGTRLTVL.

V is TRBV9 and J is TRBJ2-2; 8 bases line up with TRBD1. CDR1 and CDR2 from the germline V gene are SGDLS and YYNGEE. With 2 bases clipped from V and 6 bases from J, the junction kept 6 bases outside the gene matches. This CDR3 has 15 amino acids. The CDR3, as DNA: TGTGCCAGCAGCGTTGGGACAGGTTTCGCCGGGGAGCTGTTTTTT. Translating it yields CASSVGTGFAGELFF.

The CDR3 region is CASSKFGATVPYEQYF. In DNA form, the CDR3 reads TGTGCCAGCAGCAAATTTGGGGCCACGGTACCCTACGAGCAGTACTTC. The chain has TRBV21-1 and TRBJ2-7; the D call of TRBD1 is as the table states it, not checked on the DNA. TRBV21-1 is deemed a pseudogene. The CDR3 extends over 16 amino acids.

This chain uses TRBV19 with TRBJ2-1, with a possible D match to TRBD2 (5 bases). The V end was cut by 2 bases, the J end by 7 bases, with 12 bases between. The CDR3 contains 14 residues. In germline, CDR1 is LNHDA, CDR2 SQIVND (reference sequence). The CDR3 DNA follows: TGTGCCAGTAGTATACCCGGGAAACAGAATGAGCAGTTCTTC. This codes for CASSIPGKQNEQFF.

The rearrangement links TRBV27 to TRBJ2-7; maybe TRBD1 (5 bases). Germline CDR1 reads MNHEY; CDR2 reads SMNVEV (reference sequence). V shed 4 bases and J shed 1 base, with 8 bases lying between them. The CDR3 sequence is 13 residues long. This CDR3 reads CASSWTPSYEQYF. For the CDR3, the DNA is TGTGCCAGCAGTTGGACACCTTCCTACGAGCAGTACTTC.

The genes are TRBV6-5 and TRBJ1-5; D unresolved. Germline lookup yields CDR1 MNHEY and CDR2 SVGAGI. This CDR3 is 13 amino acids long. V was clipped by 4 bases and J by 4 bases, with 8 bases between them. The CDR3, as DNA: TGTGCCAGCAGTTTCCAGGTGAATCAGCCCCAGCATTTT. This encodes CASSFQVNQPQHF.

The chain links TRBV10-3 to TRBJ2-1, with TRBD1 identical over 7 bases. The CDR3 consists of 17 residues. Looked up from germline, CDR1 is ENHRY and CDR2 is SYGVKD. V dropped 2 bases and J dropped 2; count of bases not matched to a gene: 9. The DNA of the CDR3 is TGTGCCATCAGTGAGAAGGGGGCCATTATGACCTACAATGAGCAGTTCTTC. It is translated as CAISEKGAIMTYNEQFF.

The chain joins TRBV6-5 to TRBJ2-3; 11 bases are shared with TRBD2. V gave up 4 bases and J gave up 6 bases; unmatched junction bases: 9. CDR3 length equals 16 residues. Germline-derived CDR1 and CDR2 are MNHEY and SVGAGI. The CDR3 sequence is CASSFILAGVADTQYF. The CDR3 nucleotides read TGTGCCAGCAGTTTTATACTAGCGGGAGTAGCGGATACGCAGTATTTT.

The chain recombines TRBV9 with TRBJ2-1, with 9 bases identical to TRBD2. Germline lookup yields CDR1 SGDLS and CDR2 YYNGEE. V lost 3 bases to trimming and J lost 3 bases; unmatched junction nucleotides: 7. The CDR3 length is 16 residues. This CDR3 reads CASSAKLAGNYNEQFF. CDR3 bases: TGTGCCAGCAGCGCGAAACTAGCGGGCAACTACAATGAGCAGTTCTTC.